This TCR beta chain was recovered during a study of T cell repertoires in cytomegalovirus infection. Whole-study context: An indication of both CMV infection and matching HLA type came from public TCR beta signatures. Findings and limits, study-wide: There were carriers of CMV plus the relevant HLA, and cumulative public TCR beta family frequency identified them. CMV-specific TCR beta clonotypes restricted by HLA-C were the ones dominating the ex vivo response.

This clonotype has only a few counts. Its antigen is currently unknown. TCRdb re-derived calls from the reads in MiXCR, one entry per CDR3 protein. The data hold just under 300,000 distinct CDR3 sequences, with about 9.2% observed a single time. Per the germline V gene, CDR1 is LGHDT and CDR2 is YNNKEL (reference sequence). This CDR3 has 14 amino acids. Trimming pared 7 bases from V and 9 bases from J, leaving 16 bases between. The rearrangement links TRBV3-1 to TRBJ1-6, with a weak D call TRBD1 (6 bases). The receptor's source is a human donor in good health (CMV status not recorded). Some clones in this sample may be carry-over from other donors' samples. The sample taken for sequencing was PBMCs. In DNA form, the CDR3 reads TGTGCCAGCAACCACAGGGTTGAGGGTTCACCCCTCCACTTT. Protein: CASNHRVEGSPLHF. The whole variable domain, filled in from reference TRBV3-1 and TRBJ1-6, reads DTAVSQTPKYLVTQMGNDKSIKCEQNLGHDTMYWYKQDSKKFLKIMFSYNNKELIINETVPNRFSPKSPDKAHLNLHINSLELGDSAVYFCASNHRVEGSPLHFGNGTRLTVT.